This is a list of T cell receptor beta chains from one sample in a study of T cell responses to AZD1222 COVID-19 vaccine. Data came from immunoSEQ multiplex PCR; TCRdb stores just in-frame clones and leaves some out. The sample records under 170,000 clones, 92% being singletons. The sample in question was peripheral blood, obtained 28 days after the second AZD1222 dose. Source of these receptors: an adult who received the AZD1222 COVID-19 vaccine. The CDR3 runs from the conserved cysteine through the conserved F or W. A D gene is named only where the DNA matches it firmly. Some rows have no size entry. The others give once, few or many, or a class for an expanded clone.

TRBJ2-1	.	TRBV5-1	.	14	CASRGGGSYNEQFF	TGCGCCAGCCGGGGCGGCGGCTCCTACAATGAGCAGTTCTTC
TRBJ2-4	.	TRBV7-3	.	12	CASSSGQNIQYF	TGTGCCAGCAGCTCCGGACAAAACATTCAGTACTTC
TRBJ1-3	.	TRBV7-9	once	16	CASSQPQGTFGNTIYF	TGTGCCAGCAGCCAGCCCCAAGGGACATTTGGAAACACCATATATTTT
TRBJ2-2	.	TRBV12-3/TRBV12-4	.	12	CASQIWAGELFF	TGTGCCAGCCAAATTTGGGCCGGGGAGCTGTTTTTT
TRBJ2-3	TRBD2	TRBV19	.	13	CASSMGGTDTQYF	TGTGCCAGTAGTATGGGGGGGACAGATACGCAGTATTTT
TRBJ1-1	.	TRBV5-6	.	12	CASSLEGGEAFF	TGTGCCAGCAGCTTGGAGGGGGGTGAAGCTTTCTTT
TRBJ2-3	.	TRBV19	.	15	CASSFTVSSTDTQYF	TGTGCCAGTAGTTTCACGGTCTCTAGCACAGATACGCAGTATTTT
TRBJ2-7	TRBD2	TRBV28	.	14	CASSRTSGRFEQYF	TGTGCCAGTTCCAGGACTAGCGGGAGATTTGAGCAGTACTTC
TRBJ1-4	.	TRBV24-1	.	14	CATSAGAGGEKLFF	TGTGCCACCAGTGCCGGAGCAGGAGGTGAAAAACTGTTTTTT
TRBJ1-2	TRBD1	TRBV27	.	17	CASSTGTGASIRYGYTF	TGTGCCAGCAGTACCGGGACAGGGGCCTCCATACGCTATGGCTACACCTTC
TRBJ1-4	.	TRBV18	.	16	CASSWAAREANEKLFF	TGTGCCAGCTCCTGGGCGGCGAGGGAGGCTAATGAAAAACTGTTTTTT
TRBJ2-2	TRBD2	TRBV7-9	.	15	CASSLGGRATGELFF	TGTGCCAGCAGCTTAGGCGGGAGGGCCACCGGGGAGCTGTTTTTT
TRBJ2-7	.	TRBV6-2/TRBV6-3	.	11	CASSPSGEQYF	TGTGCCAGCAGCCCAAGCGGCGAGCAGTACTTC
TRBJ2-7	TRBD2	TRBV30	once	12	CASGEGINEQYF	TGTGCCTCCGGGGAGGGGATCAACGAGCAGTACTTC
TRBJ1-1	TRBD1	TRBV3-1/TRBV3-2	.	15	CASSPPDRAETEAFF	TGTGCCAGCAGCCCGCCGGACAGGGCGGAGACTGAAGCTTTCTTT
TRBJ1-1	.	TRBV6-1	.	16	CASSVDSTGLSTEAFF	TGTGCCAGCAGTGTAGACTCCACAGGTCTTAGCACTGAAGCTTTCTTT
TRBJ2-2	.	TRBV14	.	14	CASSQEFERGELFF	TGTGCCAGCAGCCAAGAGTTCGAACGGGGGGAGCTGTTTTTT
TRBJ1-1	.	TRBV28	.	14	CASRGGIGSTDAFF	TGTGCCAGCAGGGGAGGCATCGGCTCCACAGACGCTTTCTTT
TRBJ1-2	.	TRBV4-1	.	15	CASSQGQAGLGGYTF	TGCGCCAGCAGCCAAGGCCAGGCGGGGTTAGGTGGCTACACCTTC
TRBJ2-6	TRBD1	TRBV5-1	.	15	CASSMTGAGANVLTF	TGCGCCAGCAGCATGACAGGGGCTGGGGCCAACGTCCTGACTTTC
TRBJ1-1	.	TRBV6-5	.	13	CASRRTLGTEAFF	TGTGCCAGCAGAAGGACCCTTGGGACTGAAGCTTTCTTT
TRBJ1-4	TRBD1	TRBV7-6	.	14	CASSPGTGVEKLFF	TGTGCCAGCAGCCCGGGGACAGGGGTCGAAAAACTGTTTTTT
TRBJ2-7	.	TRBV27	.	13	CASRFSPSYEQYF	TGTGCCAGCAGGTTTTCTCCATCCTACGAGCAGTACTTC
TRBJ1-4	TRBD1	TRBV5-4	once	16	CASSSPDRGANEKLFF	TGTGCCAGCAGCTCTCCGGACAGGGGAGCTAATGAAAAACTGTTTTTT
TRBJ1-1	.	TRBV5-1	.	13	CASSFSWGTEAFF	TGCGCCAGCAGCTTCTCGTGGGGCACTGAAGCTTTCTTT
TRBJ2-7	TRBD2	TRBV10-3	once	16	CAIRERRRENLDEQYF	TGTGCCATCCGTGAGAGACGGCGGGAGAATTTGGACGAGCAGTACTTC
TRBJ2-1	.	TRBV29-1	.	13	CSVAAGVRNEQFF	TGCAGCGTTGCTGCAGGGGTGAGGAATGAGCAGTTCTTC
TRBJ1-5	.	TRBV2	.	13	CARSPGSNQPQHF	TGTGCCAGATCACCGGGAAGCAATCAGCCCCAGCATTTT
TRBJ1-6	.	TRBV6-2/TRBV6-3	few	13	CASSLLTDSPLHF	TGTGCCAGCAGTCTCCTCACAGATTCACCCCTCCACTTT
TRBJ1-6	.	TRBV28	.	14	CASSLGSFNSPLHF	TGTGCCAGCAGTTTGGGATCGTTTAATTCACCCCTCCACTTT
TRBJ1-2	.	TRBV5-1	.	13	CASTQEGSYGYTF	TGCGCCAGCACTCAAGAGGGATCGTATGGCTACACCTTC
TRBJ2-2	.	TRBV30	.	12	CASTFSGGELFF	TGTGCCTCCACCTTCTCGGGGGGGGAGCTGTTTTTT
TRBJ1-2	.	TRBV6-5	.	14	CASSIQGSNYGYTF	TGTGCCAGCAGCATACAGGGTTCTAACTATGGCTACACCTTC
TRBJ2-1	TRBD1	TRBV6-5	.	14	CASSYFTGDKEQFF	TGTGCCAGCAGTTACTTTACAGGGGATAAAGAGCAGTTCTTC
TRBJ2-1	.	TRBV11-3	.	15	CASSLDSRSYNEQFF	TGTGCCAGCAGCTTGGACAGCAGGTCCTACAATGAGCAGTTCTTC
TRBJ2-1	.	TRBV19	once	16	CASSIATGYSYNEQFF	TGTGCCAGTAGTATAGCCACGGGGTACTCCTACAATGAGCAGTTCTTC
TRBJ2-3	.	TRBV5-1	.	14	CASSLTGAVDTQYF	TGCGCCAGCAGCTTGACGGGAGCGGTAGATACGCAGTATTTT
TRBJ2-3	.	TRBV23-1	.	13	CASSPRFADTQYF	TGCGCCAGCAGTCCCCGCTTCGCAGATACGCAGTATTTT
TRBJ2-7	TRBD1	TRBV3-1/TRBV3-2	.	18	CASSPAVGQGFSSYEQYF	TGTGCCAGCAGCCCCGCCGTGGGACAGGGCTTTAGCTCCTACGAGCAGTACTTC
TRBJ2-7	.	TRBV29-1	.	13	CSVTRDSPYEQYF	TGCAGCGTAACCCGGGACTCGCCCTACGAGCAGTACTTC
TRBJ1-4	.	TRBV19	.	16	CASRIVWAGDDEKLFF	TGTGCCAGTAGGATAGTGTGGGCAGGGGATGATGAAAAACTGTTTTTT
TRBJ2-7	TRBD1	TRBV6-5	.	12	CASSRDSYEQYF	TGTGCCAGCAGTAGGGACAGCTACGAGCAGTACTTC
TRBJ1-1	TRBD1	TRBV5-5	few	14	CASSFRDRGPRAFF	TGTGCCAGCAGCTTCCGCGACAGGGGGCCGAGAGCTTTCTTT
TRBJ2-5	.	TRBV5-4	.	11	CASSEQETQYF	TGTGCCAGCAGCGAACAAGAGACCCAGTACTTC
TRBJ1-3	.	TRBV21-1	.	16	CASSILGVSSGNTIYF	TGTGCCAGCAGCATCCTGGGCGTAAGCTCTGGAAACACCATATATTTT
TRBJ2-7	.	TRBV4-1	.	13	CASSQDRSYEQYF	TGCGCCAGCAGCCAAGATAGGTCCTACGAGCAGTACTTC
TRBJ1-6	.	TRBV19	.	16	CASSLRLGRRNSPLHF	TGTGCCAGTAGTCTCCGTTTGGGACGCCGAAATTCACCCCTCCACTTT
TRBJ2-1	TRBD1	TRBV9	.	15	CASSGGTGNYNEQFF	TGTGCCAGCAGCGGCGGGACAGGAAACTACAATGAGCAGTTCTTC
TRBJ1-6	TRBD1	TRBV30	.	16	CASSGTGKLLNSPLHF	TGTGCTTCATCCGGGACAGGGAAACTCTTAAATTCACCCCTCCACTTT
TRBJ1-4	.	TRBV27	once	14	CASRGRPTNEKLFF	TGTGCCAGCAGGGGCAGGCCAACTAATGAAAAACTGTTTTTT
TRBJ2-3	.	TRBV6-5	.	14	CASSSSLTLDTQYF	TGTGCCAGCAGTTCCTCCCTCACTCTAGATACGCAGTATTTT
TRBJ1-2	.	TRBV6-5	.	15	CASSYPPADNYGYTF	TGTGCCAGCAGTTACCCCCCAGCTGACAACTATGGCTACACCTTC
TRBJ2-7	.	TRBV11-2	.	12	CASSFQRNEQYF	TGTGCCAGCAGCTTTCAGAGGAACGAGCAGTACTTC
TRBJ2-1	TRBD2	TRBV7-2	.	16	CASRAPGLAGVDEQFF	TGTGCCAGCAGGGCCCCGGGACTAGCGGGAGTAGATGAGCAGTTCTTC
TRBJ1-1	.	TRBV2	.	13	CATTKAEDTEAFF	TGTGCCACCACAAAGGCCGAGGACACTGAAGCTTTCTTT
TRBJ2-6	.	TRBV6-1	.	14	CASSDNSGANVLTF	TGTGCCAGCAGTGACAACTCTGGGGCCAACGTCCTGACTTTC
TRBJ1-3	.	TRBV6-5	.	11	CASTSGNTIYF	TGTGCCAGCACCTCTGGAAACACCATATATTTT
TRBJ2-3	.	TRBV5-3	.	14	CARSLVKSTDTQYF	TGTGCCAGAAGCTTGGTGAAGTCCACAGATACGCAGTATTTT